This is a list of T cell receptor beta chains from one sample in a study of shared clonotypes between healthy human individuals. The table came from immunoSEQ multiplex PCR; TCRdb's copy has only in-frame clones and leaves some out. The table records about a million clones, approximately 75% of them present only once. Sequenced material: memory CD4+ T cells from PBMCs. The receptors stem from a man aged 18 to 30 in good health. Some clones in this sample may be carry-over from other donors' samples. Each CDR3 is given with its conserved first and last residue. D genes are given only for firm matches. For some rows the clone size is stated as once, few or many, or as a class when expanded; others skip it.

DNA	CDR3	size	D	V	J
TGTGCCAGCAGCCCGCCGGGACTAGCGTCGAATGAGCAGTTCTTC	CASSPPGLASNEQFF	-	TRBD2	TRBV7-9	TRBJ2-1
TGTGCCAGCAGGCCGGTGAGCGGGAGGGAAGAGACCCAGTACTTC	CASRPVSGREETQYF	-	TRBD2	TRBV25-1	TRBJ2-5
TGTGCCAGCAGGCGGACAGGCTTAGCCTACGAGCAGTACTTC	CASRRTGLAYEQYF	-	TRBD1	TRBV27	TRBJ2-7
TGCGCCAGCAGCCAGGAGGTTCTCAGGGAGCAGTTCTTC	CASSQEVLREQFF	-	-	TRBV5-1	TRBJ2-1
TGTGCCACCAGCAGGGAAAGGCTAGGTGCTGGGGCCAACGTCCTGACTTTC	CATSRERLGAGANVLTF	few	-	TRBV15	TRBJ2-6
TGTGCCAGCAGTGAACTGCCCTCAAGGGACGGAAACACCATATATTTT	CASSELPSRDGNTIYF	-	-	TRBV6-1	TRBJ1-3
TGTGCCTGGAGTCTCGGCTTGAACACTGAAGCTTTCTTT	CAWSLGLNTEAFF	-	-	TRBV30	TRBJ1-1
TGTGCCAGCAGTTCCATAAGGGGGGCTAGGGGAAACACCATATATTTT	CASSSIRGARGNTIYF	-	-	TRBV28	TRBJ1-3
TGTGCCAGTAGTATCGTGGGCAGGCGCTACACCTTC	CASSIVGRRYTF	-	-	TRBV19	TRBJ1-2
TGTGCCAGCAGTTACTCGGGCCAAGAGACCCAGTACTTC	CASSYSGQETQYF	few	-	TRBV6-5	TRBJ2-5
TGTGCCAGCAGCAGTCCCGGGACAGATACGCAGTGTTTT	CASSSPGTDTQCF	once	TRBD1	TRBV28	TRBJ2-3
TGCGCCAGCCCGGGGGGAATAGAACTCTACGAGCAGTACTTC	CASPGGIELYEQYF	-	TRBD2	TRBV10-1	TRBJ2-7
TGTGCCAGCAGACTACAGGGGGCGCCCACTGAAGCTTTCTTT	CASRLQGAPTEAFF	-	TRBD1	TRBV2	TRBJ1-1
TGCGCCAGCAGCCAAGATCTGGGGCAGGGGGAGCCCCAGCATTTT	CASSQDLGQGEPQHF	-	TRBD1	TRBV4-1	TRBJ1-5
TGTGCCAGCAGCGTTGACAGGGGTTCCTACAATGAGCAGTTCTTC	CASSVDRGSYNEQFF	-	TRBD1	TRBV5-4	TRBJ2-1
TGTGCCAGCAGCTTAGATCTCCCACGAGCCTACTATGGCTACACCTTC	CASSLDLPRAYYGYTF	-	-	TRBV11-2	TRBJ1-2
TGTGCCAGCACGACAGGGGGGGTAGATACGCAGTATTTT	CASTTGGVDTQYF	-	TRBD1	TRBV6-6	TRBJ2-3
TGTGCCAGCAAAACAACCGGGACAGGGGCGCGTGGGCTGTTTTTT	CASKTTGTGARGLFF	-	TRBD1	TRBV28	TRBJ2-2
TGTGCAAGTCGCCGGGGACTAGCGGGAGGTCCGAACACCGGGGAGCTGTTTTTT	CASRRGLAGGPNTGELFF	-	-	TRBV12-2	TRBJ2-2
TGCAGCGGGGAGATGAACACTGAAGCTTTCTTT	CSGEMNTEAFF	-	-	TRBV29-1	TRBJ1-1
TGTGCCAGCGGTAAAGTGGCTTTCTTT	CASGKVAFF	few	-	TRBV28	TRBJ1-1
TGCAGCGTCGCGGTAGCGGGAGCGAGTGAGACCCAGTACTTC	CSVAVAGASETQYF	-	TRBD2	TRBV29-1	TRBJ2-5
TGTGCCAGCAGTCCAACCCGCGTCGGACTCACAGATACGCAGTATTTT	CASSPTRVGLTDTQYF	few	-	TRBV27	TRBJ2-3
TGTGCCAGTAGTAACAGGGGCGGCTATGGCTACACCTTC	CASSNRGGYGYTF	once	TRBD1	TRBV19	TRBJ1-2